These T cell receptor beta chains were read from a single sample in a study of blood T cell repertoires in COVID-19. Clones were read by immunoSEQ multiplex PCR, and TCRdb kept only the in-frame ones, dropping some. The table lists just over 60,000 clones, around 80% of them singletons. The specimen was peripheral blood. The receptors derive from an elderly woman with active or convalescent COVID-19. CDR3s include the opening cysteine and the closing phenylalanine or tryptophan. D genes are given only for firm matches. Clone sizes are given selectively: once, few, many, or a class where the clone is expanded.

j_call: TRBJ1-5; clone_size: NA; v_call: TRBV19; d_call: NA; cdr3_aa: CASSIGFEAGQPQHF; cdr3_nt: TGTGCCAGTAGTATAGGATTTGAGGCGGGTCAGCCCCAGCATTTT
j_call: TRBJ1-1; clone_size: once; v_call: TRBV19; d_call: TRBD1; cdr3_aa: CASSIRGLQTEAFF; cdr3_nt: TGTGCCAGTAGTATAAGGGGGCTGCAGACTGAAGCTTTCTTT
j_call: TRBJ1-2; clone_size: NA; v_call: TRBV29-1; d_call: NA; cdr3_aa: CSVRVNYGYTF; cdr3_nt: TGCAGCGTTCGGGTTAACTATGGCTACACCTTC
j_call: TRBJ1-1; clone_size: NA; v_call: TRBV5-6; d_call: TRBD1; cdr3_aa: CASSFSGTGRGTEAFF; cdr3_nt: TGTGCCAGCAGCTTCTCCGGGACAGGGAGAGGTACTGAAGCTTTCTTT
j_call: TRBJ2-5; clone_size: NA; v_call: TRBV15; d_call: NA; cdr3_aa: CATSTGVTQETQYF; cdr3_nt: TGTGCCACCAGCACGGGGGTCACTCAAGAGACCCAGTACTTC
j_call: TRBJ2-5; clone_size: few; v_call: TRBV11-3; d_call: TRBD2; cdr3_aa: CASGWRGLQETQYF; cdr3_nt: TGTGCCAGCGGTTGGCGGGGGTTACAAGAGACCCAGTACTTC
j_call: TRBJ2-7; clone_size: few; v_call: TRBV27; d_call: NA; cdr3_aa: CASSFPTAPLNPYEQYF; cdr3_nt: TGTGCCAGCAGTTTTCCGACAGCCCCCCTGAACCCCTACGAGCAGTACTTC
j_call: TRBJ1-1; clone_size: NA; v_call: TRBV5-1; d_call: NA; cdr3_aa: CASSLNQATEAFF; cdr3_nt: TGCGCCAGCAGCCTAAACCAGGCCACTGAAGCTTTCTTT
j_call: TRBJ2-5; clone_size: many; v_call: TRBV7-9; d_call: NA; cdr3_aa: CASSLGLYGEETQYF; cdr3_nt: TGTGCCAGCAGCCTAGGACTCTACGGGGAGGAGACCCAGTACTTC
j_call: TRBJ1-3; clone_size: NA; v_call: TRBV4-1; d_call: NA; cdr3_aa: CASSQDGASGNTIYF; cdr3_nt: TGCGCCAGCAGCCAAGATGGGGCCTCTGGAAACACCATATATTTT
j_call: TRBJ1-2; clone_size: NA; v_call: TRBV28; d_call: TRBD1; cdr3_aa: CASDRTGGYYGYTF; cdr3_nt: TGTGCCAGCGATAGGACAGGGGGCTACTATGGCTACACCTTC
j_call: TRBJ2-7; clone_size: NA; v_call: TRBV3-1/TRBV3-2; d_call: TRBD2; cdr3_aa: CASSLAGGRYEQYF; cdr3_nt: TGTGCCAGCAGCCTAGCGGGAGGTAGATACGAGCAGTACTTC
j_call: TRBJ1-2; clone_size: NA; v_call: TRBV12-5; d_call: NA; cdr3_aa: CASGLLQGTANYGYTF; cdr3_nt: TGTGCTAGTGGTTTGCTCCAGGGGACCGCGAACTATGGCTACACCTTC
j_call: TRBJ1-1; clone_size: NA; v_call: TRBV6-1; d_call: TRBD1; cdr3_aa: CASSEEGIARGQSSEAFF; cdr3_nt: TGTGCCAGCAGTGAAGAGGGAATCGCCAGGGGGCAGTCATCTGAAGCTTTCTTT
j_call: TRBJ2-3; clone_size: NA; v_call: TRBV11-2; d_call: NA; cdr3_aa: CASSGWGRSGTDTQYF; cdr3_nt: TGTGCCAGCAGCGGATGGGGGAGGAGCGGAACAGATACGCAGTATTTT
j_call: TRBJ1-4; clone_size: few; v_call: TRBV2; d_call: TRBD1; cdr3_aa: CASSQRTGNEKLFF; cdr3_nt: TGTGCCAGCAGTCAGAGGACAGGGAATGAAAAACTGTTTTTT
j_call: TRBJ2-1; clone_size: NA; v_call: TRBV4-1; d_call: NA; cdr3_aa: CASSLQVVGAGYNEQFF; cdr3_nt: TGCGCCAGCAGCCTCCAAGTTGTGGGGGCAGGTTACAATGAGCAGTTCTTC
j_call: TRBJ1-1; clone_size: NA; v_call: TRBV6-5; d_call: NA; cdr3_aa: CASNRGLTEAFF; cdr3_nt: TGTGCCAGCAATCGGGGTCTCACTGAAGCTTTCTTT
j_call: TRBJ2-1; clone_size: NA; v_call: TRBV4-1; d_call: TRBD2; cdr3_aa: CASSQDWVRLAGDLPSYNEQFF; cdr3_nt: TGCGCCAGCAGCCAAGATTGGGTTAGACTAGCGGGGGACCTCCCTTCCTACAATGAGCAGTTCTTC
j_call: TRBJ2-7; clone_size: NA; v_call: TRBV7-2; d_call: NA; cdr3_aa: CASRPSFFRGHEQYF; cdr3_nt: TGTGCCAGCAGACCTAGTTTTTTCAGAGGTCACGAGCAGTACTTC
j_call: TRBJ2-3; clone_size: NA; v_call: TRBV7-3; d_call: TRBD2; cdr3_aa: CASSLNLAVRTDTQYF; cdr3_nt: TGTGCCAGCAGCTTAAACCTAGCGGTACGCACAGATACGCAGTATTTT
j_call: TRBJ1-6; clone_size: few; v_call: TRBV18; d_call: TRBD1; cdr3_aa: CASSPGQENSPLHF; cdr3_nt: TGTGCCAGCTCACCGGGACAGGAAAATTCACCCCTCCACTTT
j_call: TRBJ2-7; clone_size: NA; v_call: TRBV4-1; d_call: TRBD1; cdr3_aa: CASSQQQGAYEQYF; cdr3_nt: TGCGCCAGCAGCCAGCAACAGGGGGCCTACGAGCAGTACTTC
j_call: TRBJ2-7; clone_size: NA; v_call: TRBV6-5; d_call: NA; cdr3_aa: CASRGETTGGYEQYF; cdr3_nt: TGTGCCAGCAGGGGGGAGACGACTGGAGGGTACGAGCAGTACTTC
j_call: TRBJ2-1; clone_size: NA; v_call: TRBV7-9; d_call: NA; cdr3_aa: CASSQGQGIRNEQFF; cdr3_nt: TGTGCCAGCAGCCAAGGGCAGGGGATTCGCAATGAGCAGTTCTTC
j_call: TRBJ1-5; clone_size: NA; v_call: TRBV5-6; d_call: NA; cdr3_aa: CASSLARDRNQPQHF; cdr3_nt: TGTGCCAGCAGCTTGGCCAGGGATCGCAATCAGCCCCAGCATTTT
j_call: TRBJ1-1; clone_size: NA; v_call: TRBV5-1; d_call: TRBD1; cdr3_aa: CASSWDRPDTEAFF; cdr3_nt: TGCGCCAGCAGCTGGGACAGACCCGACACTGAAGCTTTCTTT
j_call: TRBJ2-1; clone_size: NA; v_call: TRBV2; d_call: TRBD1; cdr3_aa: CASRQGAGEQFF; cdr3_nt: TGTGCCAGCAGGCAGGGGGCCGGTGAGCAGTTCTTC
j_call: TRBJ1-1; clone_size: NA; v_call: TRBV7-8; d_call: NA; cdr3_aa: CASSPGRSRLMNTEAFF; cdr3_nt: TGTGCCAGCAGCCCTGGTAGATCCAGACTAATGAACACTGAAGCTTTCTTT
j_call: TRBJ2-2; clone_size: NA; v_call: TRBV3-1/TRBV3-2; d_call: TRBD2; cdr3_aa: CASSLGPSGGTGELFF; cdr3_nt: TGTGCCAGCAGCCTCGGCCCTAGCGGGGGAACCGGGGAGCTGTTTTTT
j_call: TRBJ2-2; clone_size: NA; v_call: TRBV30; d_call: NA; cdr3_aa: CAWSANTGELFF; cdr3_nt: TGTGCCTGGAGTGCTAACACCGGGGAGCTGTTTTTT
j_call: TRBJ2-1; clone_size: NA; v_call: TRBV5-1; d_call: NA; cdr3_aa: CASSTLGGADEQFF; cdr3_nt: TGCGCCAGCAGCACCCTAGGGGGGGCCGATGAGCAGTTCTTC
j_call: TRBJ1-2; clone_size: NA; v_call: TRBV2; d_call: NA; cdr3_aa: CASSDQGSAGYTF; cdr3_nt: TGTGCCAGCAGTGACCAGGGGTCGGCTGGCTACACCTTC
j_call: TRBJ2-3; clone_size: NA; v_call: TRBV5-1; d_call: TRBD1; cdr3_aa: CASSTLQGAIDTQYF; cdr3_nt: TGCGCCAGCAGCACCCTTCAGGGGGCAATAGATACGCAGTATTTT
j_call: TRBJ1-5; clone_size: NA; v_call: TRBV1; d_call: NA; cdr3_aa: CTSSQSGIDSNQPQHF; cdr3_nt: TGCACCAGCAGCCAATCGGGTATCGATAGCAATCAGCCCCAGCATTTT
j_call: TRBJ1-2; clone_size: few; v_call: TRBV9; d_call: NA; cdr3_aa: CAPSMGGPGYGYTF; cdr3_nt: TGTGCCCCCAGCATGGGGGGGCCGGGCTATGGCTACACCTTC
j_call: TRBJ2-1; clone_size: NA; v_call: TRBV7-9; d_call: TRBD2; cdr3_aa: CASSPVGAGVYNEQFF; cdr3_nt: TGTGCCAGCAGCCCCGTGGGAGCGGGGGTGTACAATGAGCAGTTCTTC
j_call: TRBJ1-2; clone_size: NA; v_call: TRBV5-1; d_call: NA; cdr3_aa: CASSLESVNYGYTF; cdr3_nt: TGCGCCAGCAGCTTGGAGAGTGTTAACTATGGCTACACCTTC
j_call: TRBJ2-5; clone_size: NA; v_call: TRBV5-8; d_call: NA; cdr3_aa: CASSGRLGQETQYF; cdr3_nt: TGTGCCAGCAGCGGCAGACTAGGACAAGAGACCCAGTACTTC
j_call: TRBJ1-2; clone_size: NA; v_call: TRBV27; d_call: TRBD1; cdr3_aa: CASSLYRGDYGYTF; cdr3_nt: TGTGCCAGCAGTTTGTACAGGGGTGACTATGGCTACACCTTC
j_call: TRBJ1-5; clone_size: NA; v_call: TRBV11-3; d_call: NA; cdr3_aa: CASSSGGNQPQHF; cdr3_nt: TGTGCCAGCAGCTCAGGGGGCAATCAGCCCCAGCATTTT
j_call: TRBJ1-1; clone_size: NA; v_call: TRBV21-1; d_call: NA; cdr3_aa: CASSNYRGRGNTEAFF; cdr3_nt: TGTGCCAGCAGCAACTACAGGGGGCGGGGGAACACTGAAGCTTTCTTT
j_call: TRBJ2-6; clone_size: few; v_call: TRBV18; d_call: TRBD1; cdr3_aa: CASSFKGAGSISGANVLTF; cdr3_nt: TGTGCCAGCTCCTTCAAGGGGGCAGGATCGATCTCTGGGGCCAACGTCCTGACTTTC
j_call: TRBJ1-2; clone_size: NA; v_call: TRBV29-1; d_call: TRBD1; cdr3_aa: CSVGTGKGYYGYTF; cdr3_nt: TGCAGCGTTGGGACAGGGAAAGGTTACTATGGCTACACCTTC
j_call: TRBJ2-3; clone_size: NA; v_call: TRBV5-1; d_call: TRBD2; cdr3_aa: CASSFGTRSDTQYF; cdr3_nt: TGCGCCAGCAGCTTCGGGACTAGATCAGATACGCAGTATTTT
j_call: TRBJ1-1; clone_size: NA; v_call: TRBV18; d_call: TRBD1; cdr3_aa: CASSSQTGENTEAFF; cdr3_nt: TGTGCCAGCTCATCGCAGACAGGGGAGAACACTGAAGCTTTCTTT
j_call: TRBJ1-1; clone_size: NA; v_call: TRBV5-1; d_call: NA; cdr3_aa: CASSLGSDTEAFF; cdr3_nt: TGCGCCAGCAGCCTGGGGTCGGACACTGAAGCTTTCTTT
j_call: TRBJ2-2; clone_size: NA; v_call: TRBV7-2; d_call: NA; cdr3_aa: CASSLSRTGELFF; cdr3_nt: TGTGCCAGCAGCCTCTCCCGCACCGGGGAGCTGTTTTTT
j_call: TRBJ2-3; clone_size: NA; v_call: TRBV11-2; d_call: NA; cdr3_aa: CASSLYNAGTDTQYF; cdr3_nt: TGTGCCAGCAGCTTATATAACGCGGGCACAGATACGCAGTATTTT
j_call: TRBJ1-3; clone_size: NA; v_call: TRBV19; d_call: TRBD1; cdr3_aa: CASSSTGDAGNTIYF; cdr3_nt: TGTGCCAGTAGTAGCACAGGGGATGCTGGAAACACCATATATTTT
j_call: TRBJ1-6; clone_size: NA; v_call: TRBV2; d_call: TRBD1; cdr3_aa: CASTAGQGGNSPLHF; cdr3_nt: TGTGCCAGCACGGCAGGACAGGGAGGAAATTCACCCCTCCACTTT
j_call: TRBJ1-1; clone_size: NA; v_call: TRBV10-3; d_call: NA; cdr3_aa: CAIREQSEAFF; cdr3_nt: TGTGCCATCAGGGAACAGAGCGAAGCTTTCTTT
j_call: TRBJ1-4; clone_size: NA; v_call: TRBV5-1; d_call: NA; cdr3_aa: CASSLTGTGEKLFF; cdr3_nt: TGCGCCAGCAGCTTGACAGGGACGGGTGAAAAACTGTTTTTT
j_call: TRBJ1-1; clone_size: NA; v_call: TRBV11-2; d_call: NA; cdr3_aa: CASSLAAREGAFF; cdr3_nt: TGTGCCAGCAGCTTAGCCGCCAGGGAGGGAGCTTTCTTT
j_call: TRBJ1-1; clone_size: NA; v_call: TRBV27; d_call: TRBD1; cdr3_aa: CASRDRTGMNTEAFF; cdr3_nt: TGTGCCAGCAGAGACAGGACAGGAATGAACACTGAAGCTTTCTTT